A selection of T cell receptor beta chains follows, all from one sample in a study of blood T cell repertoires in COVID-19. TCRdb's table, derived via immunoSEQ multiplex PCR, lists solely in-frame clones and lacks some. Of under 75,000 clones in the sample, around 80% are singletons; the top ten hold roughly 20%. The sequenced sample was peripheral blood. The receptors here all came from an older man who had recovered from COVID-19. The CDR3 runs from the conserved cysteine through the conserved F or W. D genes are given only for firm matches. Only part of the rows carry a size: once, few, many, or a class if the clone is expanded.

V: TRBV11-3
size: NA
J: TRBJ2-6
D: NA
CDR3: CASSLDLNSPGANVLTF
DNA: TGTGCCAGCAGCTTAGATCTCAACAGCCCTGGGGCCAACGTCCTGACTTTC

V: TRBV6-5
size: once
J: TRBJ1-2
D: NA
CDR3: CATLTESYGYTF
DNA: TGTGCCACCTTGACAGAGAGCTATGGCTACACCTTC

V: TRBV19
size: NA
J: TRBJ1-4
D: NA
CDR3: CASSPRGQPNEKLFF
DNA: TGTGCCAGTAGTCCCCGGGGACAACCTAATGAAAAACTGTTTTTT

V: TRBV28
size: few
J: TRBJ2-3
D: NA
CDR3: CASSPASRYRADTQYF
DNA: TGTGCCAGCAGCCCCGCTAGCAGGTATCGCGCAGATACGCAGTATTTT

V: TRBV24-1
size: NA
J: TRBJ2-1
D: NA
CDR3: CATSDPTGTSSYNEQFF
DNA: TGTGCCACCAGTGACCCGACAGGGACTAGCTCCTACAATGAGCAGTTCTTC

V: TRBV19
size: NA
J: TRBJ2-2
D: TRBD1
CDR3: CASSPGTGASTGELFF
DNA: TGTGCCAGTAGCCCCGGGACAGGGGCGAGCACCGGGGAGCTGTTTTTT

V: TRBV28
size: NA
J: TRBJ1-6
D: TRBD1
CDR3: CASSKTGAKTPLHF
DNA: TGTGCCAGCAGTAAGACAGGGGCCAAAACACCCCTCCACTTT

V: TRBV5-1
size: few
J: TRBJ1-1
D: NA
CDR3: CASSLGSINTEAFF
DNA: TGCGCCAGCAGCTTGGGTAGTATAAACACTGAAGCTTTCTTT

V: TRBV7-9
size: few
J: TRBJ2-5
D: TRBD1
CDR3: CASSLLGMGQGFETQYF
DNA: TGTGCCAGCAGCCTCTTAGGGATGGGACAGGGGTTCGAGACCCAGTACTTC

V: TRBV6-2/TRBV6-3
size: NA
J: TRBJ2-3
D: TRBD2
CDR3: CASSYASGSRVVDTQYF
DNA: TGTGCCAGCAGTTACGCTAGCGGGAGTCGGGTGGTTGATACGCAGTATTTT

V: TRBV9
size: NA
J: TRBJ2-7
D: TRBD1
CDR3: CASSVGTGGFYEQYF
DNA: TGTGCCAGCAGCGTTGGGACAGGGGGTTTCTACGAGCAGTACTTC

V: TRBV11-2
size: NA
J: TRBJ2-5
D: NA
CDR3: CASSSFKEGETQYF
DNA: TGTGCCAGCAGCTCTTTCAAAGAGGGAGAGACCCAGTACTTC

V: TRBV10-3
size: once
J: TRBJ2-2
D: TRBD1
CDR3: CAIRRQGDNTGELFF
DNA: TGTGCCATCCGCCGCCAGGGGGATAACACCGGGGAGCTGTTTTTT

V: TRBV7-9
size: NA
J: TRBJ2-7
D: TRBD1
CDR3: CASSSDRGPNEQYF
DNA: TGTGCCAGCAGCTCCGACAGGGGGCCCAACGAGCAGTACTTC

V: TRBV19
size: few
J: TRBJ1-5
D: NA
CDR3: CASSIPQGRNQPQHF
DNA: TGTGCCAGTAGTATCCCCCAGGGCCGAAATCAGCCCCAGCATTTT

V: TRBV11-2
size: NA
J: TRBJ2-5
D: NA
CDR3: CASSLAGVETQYF
DNA: TGTGCCAGCAGCTTAGCAGGGGTCGAGACCCAGTACTTC

V: TRBV24-1
size: once
J: TRBJ1-2
D: NA
CDR3: CATSDGTGLLGGGYTF
DNA: TGTGCCACCAGTGATGGAACAGGGTTGCTCGGCGGTGGCTACACCTTC

V: TRBV5-1
size: NA
J: TRBJ2-7
D: NA
CDR3: CASSSGLGDYEQYF
DNA: TGCGCCAGCAGCTCTGGCTTAGGGGACTACGAGCAGTACTTC

V: TRBV6-5
size: NA
J: TRBJ1-5
D: NA
CDR3: CASRLTGDSNQPQHF
DNA: TGTGCCAGCAGATTGACAGGTGATAGCAATCAGCCCCAGCATTTT

V: TRBV6-5
size: NA
J: TRBJ2-1
D: NA
CDR3: CASSYLASGGNEQFF
DNA: TGTGCCAGCAGTTACCTGGCGTCAGGGGGGAATGAGCAGTTCTTC

V: TRBV18
size: NA
J: TRBJ1-3
D: NA
CDR3: CASSPDKAPGNTIYF
DNA: TGTGCCAGCTCCCCGGACAAGGCCCCTGGAAACACCATATATTTT

V: TRBV7-9
size: NA
J: TRBJ2-1
D: TRBD2
CDR3: CASSFPKREPTYNEQFF
DNA: TGTGCCAGCAGCTTCCCTAAGCGGGAGCCAACCTACAATGAGCAGTTCTTC